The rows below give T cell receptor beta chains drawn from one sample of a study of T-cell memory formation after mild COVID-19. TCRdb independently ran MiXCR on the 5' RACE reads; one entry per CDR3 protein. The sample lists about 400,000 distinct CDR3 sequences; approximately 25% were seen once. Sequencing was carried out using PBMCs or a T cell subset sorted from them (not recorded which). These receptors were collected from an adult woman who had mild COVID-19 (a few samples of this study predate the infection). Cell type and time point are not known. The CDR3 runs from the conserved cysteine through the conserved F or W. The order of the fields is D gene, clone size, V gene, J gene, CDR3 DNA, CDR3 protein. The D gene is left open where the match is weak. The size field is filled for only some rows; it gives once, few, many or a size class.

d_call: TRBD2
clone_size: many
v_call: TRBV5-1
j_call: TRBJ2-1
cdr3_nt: TGCGCCAGCAGCTTGTCCCCGCTAGCGGGGGGGCGCAATGAGCAGTTCTTC
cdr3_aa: CASSLSPLAGGRNEQFF

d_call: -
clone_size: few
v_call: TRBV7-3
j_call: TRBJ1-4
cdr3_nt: TGTGCCAGCAGCTTACTGGGTCGTGAAAAACTGTTTTTT
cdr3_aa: CASSLLGREKLFF

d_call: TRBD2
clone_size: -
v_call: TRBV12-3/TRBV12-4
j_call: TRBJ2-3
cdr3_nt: TGTGCCAGCAGTTTAAGGCCTAGCGGGAGTACAGATACGCAGTATTTT
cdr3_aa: CASSLRPSGSTDTQYF

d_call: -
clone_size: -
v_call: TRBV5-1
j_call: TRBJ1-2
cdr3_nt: TGCGCCAGCAGCTTGGCGTCAGATTCCCCCTATGGCTACACCTTC
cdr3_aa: CASSLASDSPYGYTF

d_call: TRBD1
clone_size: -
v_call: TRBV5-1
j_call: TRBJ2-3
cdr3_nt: TGCGCCAGCAAAAGGTGGGGACAGGGGGAAGATACGCAGTATTTT
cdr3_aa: CASKRWGQGEDTQYF

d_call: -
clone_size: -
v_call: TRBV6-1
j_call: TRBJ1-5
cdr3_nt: TGTGCCAGCAGTGACCAGTCTGGAAGCAATCAGCCCCAGCATTTT
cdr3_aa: CASSDQSGSNQPQHF

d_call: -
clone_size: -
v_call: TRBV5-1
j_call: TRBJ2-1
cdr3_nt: TGCGCCAGCAGCACCACTTTGGGCTCCTACAATGAGCAGTTCTTC
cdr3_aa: CASSTTLGSYNEQFF

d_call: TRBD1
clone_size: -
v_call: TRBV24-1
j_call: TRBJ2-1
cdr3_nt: TGTGCCACCAGTGACCGGACAGGGGGCGGATTCAATGAGCAGTTCTTC
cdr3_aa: CATSDRTGGGFNEQFF

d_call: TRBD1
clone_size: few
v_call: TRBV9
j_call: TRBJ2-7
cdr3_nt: TGTGCCAGCAGCGTGACAGGGAACGAGCAGTACTTC
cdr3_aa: CASSVTGNEQYF

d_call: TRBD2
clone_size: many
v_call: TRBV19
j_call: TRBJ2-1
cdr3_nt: TGTGCCAGTAAAATCCTAGCGGGGGGGATTGATGAGCAGTTCTTC
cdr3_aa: CASKILAGGIDEQFF

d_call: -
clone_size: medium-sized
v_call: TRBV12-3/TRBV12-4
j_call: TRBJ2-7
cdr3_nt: TGTGCCAGCAGTTTTTGGACACCCTACGAGCAGTACTTC
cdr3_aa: CASSFWTPYEQYF

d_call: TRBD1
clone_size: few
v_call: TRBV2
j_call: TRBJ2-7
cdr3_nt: TGTGCCAGCAAAGGGACAGGATCCTACGAGCAGTACTTC
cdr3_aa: CASKGTGSYEQYF

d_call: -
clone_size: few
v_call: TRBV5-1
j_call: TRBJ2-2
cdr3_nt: TGCGCCAGCAGCTTGGGGACGGATACCGGGGAGCTGTTTTTT
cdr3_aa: CASSLGTDTGELFF

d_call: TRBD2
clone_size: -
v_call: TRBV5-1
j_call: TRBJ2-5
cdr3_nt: TGCGCCAGCAGCTTATCACTAGCGGGGATAGACAGAGAGACCCAGTACTTC
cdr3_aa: CASSLSLAGIDRETQYF

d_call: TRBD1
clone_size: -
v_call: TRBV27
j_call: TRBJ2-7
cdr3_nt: TGTGCCAGCAGTTTAACACAGGGGTGGGAGCAGTACTTC
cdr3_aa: CASSLTQGWEQYF

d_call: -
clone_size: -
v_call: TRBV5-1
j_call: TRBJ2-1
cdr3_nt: TGCGCCAGCAGCGTCAACAATGAGCAGTTCTTC
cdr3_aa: CASSVNNEQFF

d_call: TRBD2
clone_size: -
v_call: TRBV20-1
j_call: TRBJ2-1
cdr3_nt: TGCAGTGCTAGAGTGCGGGCTAGCGGACTCTACAATGAGCAGTTCTTC
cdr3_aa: CSARVRASGLYNEQFF

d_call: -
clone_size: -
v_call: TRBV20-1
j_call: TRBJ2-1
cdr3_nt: TGCAGTGCTAGCCGACACCAAGGGACCCTTGAGCAGTTCTTC
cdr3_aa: CSASRHQGTLEQFF

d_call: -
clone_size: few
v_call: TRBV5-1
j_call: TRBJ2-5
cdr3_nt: TGCGCCAGCAGCGGAGGGACACCCGCAGAGACCCAGTACTTC
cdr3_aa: CASSGGTPAETQYF

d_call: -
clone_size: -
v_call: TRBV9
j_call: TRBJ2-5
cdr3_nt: TGTGCCAGCAGCGTACTGGAGGGGGGAACACAAGAGACCCAGTACTTC
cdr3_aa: CASSVLEGGTQETQYF

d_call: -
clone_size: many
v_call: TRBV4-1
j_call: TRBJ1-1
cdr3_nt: TGCGCCAGCAGCCAAGATACCGCGCTGGTCCTGTCGCCAGAAGCTTTCTTT
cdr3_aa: CASSQDTALVLSPEAFF

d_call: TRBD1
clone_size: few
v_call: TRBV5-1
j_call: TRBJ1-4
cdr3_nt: TGCGCCAGCAGCTCGAGGGTACCGGGACAGCCTTATGAAAAACTGTTTTTT
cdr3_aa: CASSSRVPGQPYEKLFF

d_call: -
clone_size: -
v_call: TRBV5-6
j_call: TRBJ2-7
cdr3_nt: TGTGCCAGCAGCTTGAGACAGGGACTCCGCTACGAGCAGTACTTC
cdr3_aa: CASSLRQGLRYEQYF

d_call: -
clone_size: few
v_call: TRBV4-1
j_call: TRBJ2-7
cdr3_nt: TGCGCCAGCAGCCAAGGAACAGGGCCTCCCTACGAGCAGTACTTC
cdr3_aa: CASSQGTGPPYEQYF

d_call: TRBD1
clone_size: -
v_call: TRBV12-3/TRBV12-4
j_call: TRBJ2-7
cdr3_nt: TGTGCCAGCAGTTTAGACGCGGGCAGGGGGACAGTCGAGCAGCACTTC
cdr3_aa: CASSLDAGRGTVEQHF

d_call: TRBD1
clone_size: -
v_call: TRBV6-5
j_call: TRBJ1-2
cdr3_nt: TGTGCCAGCAGTTACTCCCAGGGGGCGGTCTATGGCTACACCTTC
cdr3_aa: CASSYSQGAVYGYTF

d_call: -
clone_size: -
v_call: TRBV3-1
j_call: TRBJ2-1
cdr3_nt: TGTGCCAGCAGCCGCGGATCAGGGGTTGAGCAGTTCTTC
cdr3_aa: CASSRGSGVEQFF

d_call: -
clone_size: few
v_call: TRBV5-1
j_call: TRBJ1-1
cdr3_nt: TGCGCCAGCAGCTCAAGGGGTAGAAACACTGAAGCTTTCTTT
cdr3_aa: CASSSRGRNTEAFF

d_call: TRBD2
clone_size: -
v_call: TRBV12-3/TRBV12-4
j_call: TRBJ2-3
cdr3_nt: TGTGCCAGCAGGGCTAGCGGGGGGACAGATACGCAGTATTTT
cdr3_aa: CASRASGGTDTQYF

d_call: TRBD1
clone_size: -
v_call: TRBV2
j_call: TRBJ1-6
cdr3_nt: TGTGCCAGCAGTGCGTCCGGGACAGGGGTTTCACCCCTCCACTTT
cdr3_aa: CASSASGTGVSPLHF

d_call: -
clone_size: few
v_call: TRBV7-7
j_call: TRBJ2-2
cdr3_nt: TGTGCTAGCAGCTTAGCGGCAGGGGCGAACACCGGGGAGCTGTTTTTT
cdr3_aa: CASSLAAGANTGELFF

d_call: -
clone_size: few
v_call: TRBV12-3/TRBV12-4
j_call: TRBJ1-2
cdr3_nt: TGTGCCAGCACGAGGGACAAAACATTTTATGGCTACACCTTC
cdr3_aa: CASTRDKTFYGYTF

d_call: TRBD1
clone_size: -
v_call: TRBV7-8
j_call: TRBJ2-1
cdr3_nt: TGTGCCAGCAGCCCGCCTTACGTCCTTTTCAGGGGGCGAAGGTACAATGAGCAGTTCTTC
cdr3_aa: CASSPPYVLFRGRRYNEQFF

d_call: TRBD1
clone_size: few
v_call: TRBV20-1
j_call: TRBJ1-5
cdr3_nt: TGCAGTGCTAGAGAAACCAGACAGGGAGAAGATTGGGCGAATCAGCCCCAGCATTTT
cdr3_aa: CSARETRQGEDWANQPQHF

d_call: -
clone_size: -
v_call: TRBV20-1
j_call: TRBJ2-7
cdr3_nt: TGCAGTGCTAGAGACAGGGGGGGCGCAAACCTCTACGAGCAGTACTTC
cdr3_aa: CSARDRGGANLYEQYF

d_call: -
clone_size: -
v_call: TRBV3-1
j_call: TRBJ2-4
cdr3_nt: TGTGCCAGCAGCCTAACAGTGGGGGACATTCAGTACTTC
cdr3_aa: CASSLTVGDIQYF

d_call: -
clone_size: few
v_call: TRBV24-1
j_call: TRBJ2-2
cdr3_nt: TGTGCCACCAGTGATTTAAGTTCCGTCGCCGGGGAGCTGTTTTTT
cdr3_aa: CATSDLSSVAGELFF

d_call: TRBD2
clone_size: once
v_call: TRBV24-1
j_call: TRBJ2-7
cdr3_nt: TGTGCCACCAGTGCTAGCGGGAGTAGGAGCGAGCAGTACTTC
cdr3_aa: CATSASGSRSEQYF

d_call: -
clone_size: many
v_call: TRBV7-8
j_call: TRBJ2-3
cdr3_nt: TGTGCCAGCACCCCCGCGGTGGGCACAGATACGCAGTATTTT
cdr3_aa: CASTPAVGTDTQYF